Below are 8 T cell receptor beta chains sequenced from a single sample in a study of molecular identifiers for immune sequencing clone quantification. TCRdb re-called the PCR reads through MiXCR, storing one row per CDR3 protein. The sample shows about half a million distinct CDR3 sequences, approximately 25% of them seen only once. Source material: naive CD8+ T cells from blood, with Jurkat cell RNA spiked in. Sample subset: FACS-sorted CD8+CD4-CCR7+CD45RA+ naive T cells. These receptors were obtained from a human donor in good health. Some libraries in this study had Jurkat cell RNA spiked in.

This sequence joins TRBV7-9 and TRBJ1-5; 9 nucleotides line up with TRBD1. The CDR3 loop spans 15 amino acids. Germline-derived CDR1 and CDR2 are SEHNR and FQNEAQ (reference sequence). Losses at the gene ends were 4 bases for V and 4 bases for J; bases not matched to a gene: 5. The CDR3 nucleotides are TGTGCCAGCAGCTCTGAACAGGGGGCGAATCAGCCCCAGCATTTT. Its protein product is CASSSEQGANQPQHF.

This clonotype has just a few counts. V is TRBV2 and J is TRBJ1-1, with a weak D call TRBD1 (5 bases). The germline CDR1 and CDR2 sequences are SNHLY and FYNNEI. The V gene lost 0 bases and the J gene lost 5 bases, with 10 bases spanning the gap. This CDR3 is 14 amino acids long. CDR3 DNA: TGTGCCAGCAGTGAAGCAGGGGAGTGGACTGAAGCTTTCTTT. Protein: CASSEAGEWTEAFF.

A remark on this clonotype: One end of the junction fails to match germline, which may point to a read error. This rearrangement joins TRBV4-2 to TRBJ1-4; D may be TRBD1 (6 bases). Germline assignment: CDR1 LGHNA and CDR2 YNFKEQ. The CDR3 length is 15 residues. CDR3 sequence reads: CASSQLQGRTVKLFF. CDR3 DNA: TGTGCCAGTAGCCAACTACAGGGAAGGACTGTAAAACTGTTTTTT.

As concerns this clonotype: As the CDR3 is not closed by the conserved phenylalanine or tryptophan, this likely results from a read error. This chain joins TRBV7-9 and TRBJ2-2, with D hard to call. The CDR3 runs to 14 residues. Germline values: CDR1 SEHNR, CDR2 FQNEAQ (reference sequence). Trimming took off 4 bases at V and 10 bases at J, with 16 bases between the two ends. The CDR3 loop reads CASSSLPHSEELFV. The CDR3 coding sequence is TGTGCCAGCAGCTCACTCCCCCATTCGGAGGAGCTGTTTGTT.

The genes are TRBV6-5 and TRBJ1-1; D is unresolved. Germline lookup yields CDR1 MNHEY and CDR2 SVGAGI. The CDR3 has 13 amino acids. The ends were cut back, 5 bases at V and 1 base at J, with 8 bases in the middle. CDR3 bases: TGTGCCAGCAGTAAGACACAGAACACTGAAGCTTTCTTT. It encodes CASSKTQNTEAFF.

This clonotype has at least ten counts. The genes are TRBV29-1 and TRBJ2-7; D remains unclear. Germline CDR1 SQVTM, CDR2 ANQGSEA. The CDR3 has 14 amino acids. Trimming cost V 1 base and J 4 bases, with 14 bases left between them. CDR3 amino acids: CSVEVRAKDYEQYF. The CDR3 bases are TGCAGCGTTGAAGTCCGGGCAAAGGATTACGAGCAGTACTTC.

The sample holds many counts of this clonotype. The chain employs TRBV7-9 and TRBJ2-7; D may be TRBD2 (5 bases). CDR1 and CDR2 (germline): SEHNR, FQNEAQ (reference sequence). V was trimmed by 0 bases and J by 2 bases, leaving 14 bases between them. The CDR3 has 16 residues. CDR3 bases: TGTGCCAGCAGCTTAGCCGTCGGGGAGTTGGCCTACGAGCAGTACTTC. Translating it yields CASSLAVGELAYEQYF.

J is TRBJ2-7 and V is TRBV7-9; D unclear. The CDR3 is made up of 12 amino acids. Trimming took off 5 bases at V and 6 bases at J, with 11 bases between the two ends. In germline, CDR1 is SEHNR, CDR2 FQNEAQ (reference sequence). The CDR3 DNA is TGTGCCAGCAGCGTGGGGAAGGGCGAGCAGTACTTC. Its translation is CASSVGKGEQYF.